Sequencing of this TCR beta chain was carried out in a study of cytomegalovirus exposure and HLA in healthy donors (dated by TCRdb to the late 2010s). At the level of the whole study: An earlier analysis of several hundred of the donors reported 250 to 350 Gb of sequence data and 117 million unique TCR beta sequences from 150 million to 200 million T cells. Among a few hundred genotyped donors of the cohort, an average of roughly 240,000 unique TCR beta nucleotide sequences were sequenced per donor, around 20% of them non-productive. The study combined high-throughput TCR immunosequencing, statistical association of individual TCRs with disease status, and machine learning to predict cytomegalovirus infection status. Both class I and class II loci were covered by HLA typing, at four-digit resolution. A later genetic analysis took genome-wide SNP genotypes for about 65% of the roughly 670 donors and used that subset as a discovery cohort. Several DR-DQ haplotypes were treated as single units for association and clustering because of strong linkage in the cohort. A separate validation cohort of roughly 130 different subjects was used in addition to the 666-subject first cohort. An earlier analysis of around 580 of the donors used high-throughput TCR beta sequencing to judge whether each TCR beta V gene segment behaved as functional or pseudogenic. The genetic ancestry cluster associated with self-reported Caucasian donors included about four fifths of the roughly 360 genotyped donors. The study profiled the T cell repertoires of 500 to 800 subjects by immunosequencing and related them to cytomegalovirus serostatus. Donor age, sex, ethnicity and CMV serostatus were compiled alongside the repertoire data. Rather than drawing on any new phenotypic data, the later analysis identified candidate immune exposures from TCR beta sequences and the way those sequences occurred across donors. A later analysis re-examined previously published TCR beta repertoires from around 670 donors and added high-resolution HLA genotyping to investigate patterns of TCR occurrence. The study was designed to test whether signatures of past pathogen exposure could be identified by cataloging public T cell receptors. An early release covering approximately 600 HLA-typed donors comprised about 290 gigabases of sequencing data and around 86 million unique TCR sequences. All discovery cohort repertoires had been generated on a single sequencing platform. Typing coverage differed by locus: A, B, C, DRB1 and DQB1 were typed in about 620-630 donors, DQA1 in 500 to 550, DPA1 in around 600, and DPB1 in roughly 450.

The cohort comprised more than 550 healthy bone marrow donors. At the time of sampling, every cohort member was nominally healthy, though immune exposures that went unrecorded were likely present. The donor was CMV seropositive and was included in the group of around 300 seropositive cohort members. Each donor provided a peripheral blood sample, and peripheral blood mononuclear cells were used for TCR beta sequencing. The Qiagen DNeasy Blood Extraction Kit was used to extract genomic DNA from the blood cell samples. The library was generated by the immunoSEQ multiplex PCR assay. For the multiplex PCR, a mixture combining 60 forward primers for TCR Vbeta segments and 13 reverse primers for TCR Jbeta segments was used. The CDR3 region of rearranged TCR beta genes was amplified from genomic DNA by a multiplex PCR assay. The amplified TCR beta libraries were sequenced on the Illumina HiSeq System as 87-base-pair reads. The paper's data handling went like this. A later analysis tallied about 77 million unique TCR beta chains across the 640 or so repertoires, and approximately 12 million of those chains were shared by two or more donors. Raw reads were error-corrected and collapsed into unique sequences with a nearest-neighbor algorithm that merged closely related sequences to remove PCR and sequencing errors. CDR3 sequences were aligned to IMGT reference sequences to assign V, D and J gene segments. For a sequence to be retained, a match of at least six nucleotides was required to both a V gene segment and a J gene segment. Rearrangements were called productive when the CDR3 lacked stop codons and stayed in frame with V and J; all others were non-productive. Following IMGT convention, CDR3 was defined as the stretch from the second conserved V-encoded cysteine to the conserved J-encoded phenylalanine. The earlier analysis of more than 450 of the donors excluded sequences that lacked an unambiguous match to a single V gene segment. In an earlier analysis of 587 of the donors, V segments were called functional above 56.7% productive rearrangements and were called segregating when the between-donor standard deviation exceeded 5%. A statistical classification framework was developed to diagnose cytomegalovirus status using the catalog of TCR beta chain sequences. V and J gene assignment, in a later analysis, came from comparing TCR nucleotide sequences with IMGT/GENE-DB human TR gene sequences. A later analysis assigned CDR3 sequences and most-parsimonious VDJ recombination scenarios with the TCRdist pipeline. In a later analysis, each TCR beta chain was defined by its CDR3 amino acid sequence together with its V-gene family, and reads lacking a unique V-gene family were excluded. To address suspected cross-contamination and a sequencing artifact, a later analysis removed 550 to 750 highly shared, low-generation-probability nucleotide sequences. In a later analysis, a clonal expansion index for each public chain was calculated from normalized within-repertoire ranks of inferred template counts. In a later analysis, generation probabilities were computed using a VDJ recombination model fitted to out-of-frame rearrangements, and the results were checked against IGoR. Hypergeometric tests were used in a later analysis to score TCR-TCR, TCR-HLA and TCR-CMV co-occurrence, with a repertoire-size bias correction applied to the TCR pairs. In a later analysis, false discovery rates were estimated by permuting HLA or CMV assignments 20 times. A later analysis grouped co-occurring TCRs with DBSCAN, adding TCRdist sequence similarity when clustering within HLA-allele-positive subsets. For co-occurrence clustering, repertoires with fewer than 30,000 or more than 120,000 public chains were excluded, along with five repertoires with anomalous nucleotide sharing. TCRdb mirrors the immuneACCESS table, restricted to in-frame sequences. Some clones are absent from its copies; in checked studies, under half trace to an unresolved V gene, and the reason for the others is unknown. Clonal size and the V and J genes are those of that table, whereas D and trimming came from the DNA. In all, the sample holds around 150,000 clones, and roughly 63% of those were seen once. 5.5% to 9% of the sample comes from the top ten.

Overall study results and their limits: A group of highly shared sequence variants was considered likely to be a technical artifact of the sequencing pipeline. The classifier was reported to diagnose cytomegalovirus status with high specificity and sensitivity in both the original cohort and the validation cohort. A later genetic analysis associated a missense DCLRE1C variant with V-gene and J-gene trimming of TCR beta chains, and an independent cohort replicated the association. Correlated functional status among segregating V segments might be attributable to linkage disequilibrium, but an unknown experimental factor could not be ruled out. According to a later analysis, TCR association rates differed among HLA loci, with DRB1 alleles showing the most associated TCRs and HLA-C alleles showing the fewest. In an earlier analysis of 587 of the donors, most TCR beta V segments appeared in productive rearrangements about 87% or about 30% of the time, broadly matching IMGT annotations. A further reported finding was that TCR beta sequences accurately predicted the HLA-A and HLA-B alleles for most subjects in the first cohort. It was suggested by the authors that the approach could potentially be generalized to other disease states and immunological phenotypes. A later genetic analysis reported fewer N-insertions in productive TCRs among donors in an Asian-associated ancestry cluster than the approximately 670-donor mean. According to a later analysis, parvovirus B19, influenza, CMV and Epstein-Barr virus appeared linked to several top co-occurrence clusters. A later analysis found that most CMV-associated TCR beta chains appeared HLA-restricted, with HLA associations seemingly driven largely by CMV exposure. In this cohort, only TCR beta chains were sequenced, and detectable features were limited by the absence of alpha or paired-chain data. Over 15 rarely observed V segments, including chromosome 9 orphons, were excluded from the earlier analysis of several hundred of the donors because counts were too low. Because HLA typing was missing for some donors at each locus, association tests included only the typed subset. In vitro tests confirmed that a few of the cytomegalovirus-associated TCR beta chains recognize cytomegalovirus antigens. For the cohort, immune exposure information was limited to CMV serostatus. The study listed 164 TCR beta chains as associated with cytomegalovirus. Roughly uniform sequencing depth across donors was assumed in presence/absence analyses, although this assumption may not hold. A later analysis found that HLA-associated TCR beta chains were more clonally expanded and had lower generation probabilities than equally common non-associated chains. When HLA alleles, especially DR and DQ, strongly co-occurred, attributing TCR associations to individual alleles was difficult. Most TCR sequences were observed very rarely across donors, whereas some public TCRs were present in many individuals. In a later analysis, more than 15,000 TCR beta sequences were associated with specific HLA alleles at a false discovery rate of 0.05.

In regard to this clone: Its antigen is not yet known. There are no base qualities to consult, and no much larger clone falls within one base.

The TCR was taken from a woman in her sixties or seventies in good health and CMV-seropositive. The sequenced sample was PBMCs.

The encoded CDR3 is CASSQEIPGTGGTDTQYF. In nucleotide form, the sequence is TGTGCCAGCAGCCAAGAGATCCCCGGGACAGGGGGCACAGATACGCAGTATTTT. In this chain, TRBV4-2 is recombined with TRBJ2-3; 10 central nucleotides agree with TRBD1. V is cut back by 0 bases and J by 1 base, with 7 bases in the junction unmatched. CDR1 and CDR2 (LGHNA, YNFKEQ) derive from the germline V gene. Including cysteine and phenylalanine, the CDR3 has 18 amino acids. Left in the record is the CDR3 DNA by itself, 54 bases read in frame from the first base.